This T cell receptor (beta chain) was found in a study of cytomegalovirus exposure and HLA in healthy donors. Study-wide findings and caveats: There were fewer than 200 TCR beta chains listed as cytomegalovirus-associated.

CDR3 length equals 14 residues. Trimming cost V 5 bases and J 8 bases; bases outside gene matches: 11. Germline-derived CDR1 and CDR2 are PRHDT and FYEKMQ (reference sequence). Sequencing was performed with immunoSEQ multiplex PCR; in TCRdb, only in-frame clones are kept and a portion is missing. The sample consists of over 150,000 clones, around nine tenths of them appearing once. Notes on this clone: Its antigen is currently unknown.

The receptor was isolated from a woman younger than 30 in good health and CMV-seronegative. V gene TRBV13 combines with J gene TRBJ1-1; 7 bases match TRBD1. Input material: PBMCs. The CDR3, as DNA: TGTGCCAGCAGCCCACCCTACGCGACAGGGGAAGCTTTCTTT. Protein product: CASSPPYATGEAFF.